The 8 T cell receptor beta chains reported below all come from one sample, sequenced in a study of T cell changes during pregnancy in multiple sclerosis. Using immunoSEQ multiplex PCR, the repertoire was profiled, and TCRdb retains in-frame clones only, with some absent. The sample lists 35,000 to 55,000 clones; 89% were seen once. The starting material was CD4+ T cells from peripheral blood mononuclear cells, obtained after pregnancy. These receptors came from a female donor with multiple sclerosis, enrolled in a pregnancy study.

V and J are TRBV19 and TRBJ1-2, with 10 nucleotides matching TRBD1. J lost 6 bases, V lost 5 bases, and 6 bases had no gene match. Per germline, CDR1 LNHDA and CDR2 SQIVND (reference sequence). The CDR3 contains 14 residues. CDR3 bases: TGTGCCAGTAGTTCCGGACAGGGGGTTAATGGCTACACCTTC. As protein: CASSSGQGVNGYTF.

This clone was seen once. The chain carries TRBV5-1 and TRBJ2-7; 8 bases agree with TRBD1. From germline, CDR1 is SGHRS and CDR2 YFSETQ. CDR3 length equals 14 residues. V lost 0 bases, J lost 6 bases, and 5 bases stayed unmatched. CDR3 in amino acids: CASSLEDRAGEQYF. CDR3 nucleotide sequence: TGCGCCAGCAGCTTGGAGGACAGGGCTGGCGAGCAGTACTTC.

The chain uses TRBV5-1 and TRBJ2-7; a possible D gene is TRBD2 (5 bases). Germline V lookup: CDR1 SGHRS, CDR2 YFSETQ. CDR3 length: 17 residues. The V end lost 0 bases, the J end lost 2 bases, and 18 bases lay between the germline ends. Here the CDR3 reads CASSLAPLAPYPYEQYF. CDR3 DNA: TGCGCCAGCAGCTTGGCCCCCCTAGCTCCATACCCCTACGAGCAGTACTTC.

This chain connects TRBV5-1 to TRBJ1-2, with a weak D call TRBD1 (6 bases). The ends were cut back, 0 bases at V and 3 bases at J, with 15 bases in the middle. The CDR3 sequence is 16 residues long. Germline CDR1 is SGHRS and CDR2 is YFSETQ. The CDR3 loop is CASSLGSGGSHYGYTF. CDR3 coding DNA: TGCGCCAGCAGCTTGGGTTCTGGGGGCTCGCACTATGGCTACACCTTC. The variable domain in full, completed from reference TRBV5-1 and TRBJ1-2, reads KAGVTQTPRYLIKTRGQQVTLSCSPISGHRSVSWYQQTPGQGLQFLFEYFSETQRNKGNFPGRFSGRQFSNSRSEMNVSTLELGDSALYLCASSLGSGGSHYGYTFGSGTRLTVV.

This chain connects TRBV27 to TRBJ1-5; 9 bases match TRBD1. Germline V lookup: CDR1 MNHEY, CDR2 SMNVEV (reference sequence). This CDR3 is built from 15 residues. V trimming: 8 bases; J trimming: 2 bases; junction bases outside the gene matches: 7. CDR3 in amino acids: CASGLQGAGNQPQHF. The CDR3, as DNA: TGTGCCAGCGGACTACAGGGGGCTGGCAATCAGCCCCAGCATTTT.

This chain uses TRBV5-1 with TRBJ2-4; TRBD2 might be the D (5 bases). CDR3 length: 13 amino acids. Per germline, CDR1 SGHRS and CDR2 YFSETQ. V gave up 6 bases and J gave up 8 bases, with 15 bases separating them. The CDR3 sequence: CASNRDGRDIQYF. The CDR3 DNA reads TGCGCCAGCAACCGCGATGGGAGAGACATTCAGTACTTC.

The chain is built from TRBV4-2 and TRBJ1-5; D may be TRBD1 (5 bases). V shed 0 bases and J shed 7 bases, with 10 bases lying between them. CDR1 is LGHNA, CDR2 YNFKEQ, per germline. The CDR3 is 14 amino acids. CDR3 in amino acids: CASSQDQGGQPQHF. CDR3 DNA sequence: TGTGCCAGCAGCCAAGATCAGGGCGGACAGCCCCAGCATTTT.

The V gene is TRBV5-1, the J gene TRBJ1-1, with D uncertain. This CDR3 has 13 residues. CDR1 is SGHRS, CDR2 YFSETQ, per germline. The V end was cut by 5 bases, the J end by 1 base, with 9 bases between. The CDR3 is CASSRQENTEAFF. CDR3 bases: TGCGCCAGCAGTCGGCAGGAGAACACTGAAGCTTTCTTT.